This T cell receptor beta chain appears in the sequencing data of a study of T-cell reconstitution after alpha-beta-depleted transplantation in children. Germline CDR1 is MNHEY and CDR2 is SMNVEV (reference sequence). The CDR3 spans 15 residues. Losses at the gene ends were 6 bases for V and 5 bases for J; bases not matched to a gene: 3. This clonotype came up a few times. Preparation of the TCRbeta library involved a method that used unique molecular identifiers. TCRdb reanalysed the PCR reads using MiXCR and keeps one entry per CDR3 protein. Among some 300,000 distinct CDR3 sequences listed, approximately 10% were seen once.

This TCR was recovered from a human donor who donated a stem cell graft to a child with acute lymphoblastic leukemia. Sequencing used PBMCs from the stem cell graft donor, obtained from the stem cell graft. This chain links TRBV27 with TRBJ2-1; TRBD2 matches at 14 bases. The CDR3 DNA reads TGTGCCAGCAGACGGGGACTAGCGGGGGACAATGAGCAGTTCTTC. Protein product: CASRRGLAGDNEQFF.